One sample yielded the 17 T cell receptor beta chains listed below, sequenced in a study of glioma-infiltrating T cells. The iRepertoire nested amplicon-rescue multiplex PCR amplified TCR alpha and beta CDR3s from RNA. TCRdb used MiXCR to reprocess the multiplex PCR reads, holding one entry per CDR3 protein. Found here are approximately 120,000 distinct CDR3 sequences, 20% to 25% of them singletons; the top ten hold approximately 35%. The sample was glioma tissue, nonneoplastic brain tissue, or PBMCs (not recorded which). The receptor source for this set is a human donor with low-grade glioma or glioblastoma, undergoing nonglioma brain surgery, or in good health (not recorded which).

This clonotype was recorded a few times. The chain uses TRBV7-9 and TRBJ2-5; 9 positions match TRBD1. The CDR3 length is 14 residues. Per the germline V gene, CDR1 is SEHNR and CDR2 is FQNEAQ (reference sequence). The V segment lost 5 bases and the J segment 0 bases; nucleotides outside the gene matches: 1. The CDR3 DNA follows: TGTGCCAGCAGCAGGACAGGGGACCAAGAGACCCAGTACTTC. This sequence encodes CASSRTGDQETQYF.

The table lists this clonotype with many counts. This chain connects TRBV7-9 to TRBJ1-1; no firm D call. Germline assignment: CDR1 SEHNR and CDR2 FQNEAQ (reference sequence). V gave up 3 bases and J gave up 6 bases, with 11 bases separating them. The CDR3 extends over 13 amino acids. CDR3 DNA: TGTGCCAGCAGCTTTACTGCCGAGTCTGAAGCTTTCTTT. Amino acids: CASSFTAESEAFF.

This clonotype was counted at least ten times. The V and J genes are TRBV7-2 and TRBJ2-3; D remains unclear. V shed 0 bases and J shed 2 bases, with 6 bases lying between them. The CDR3 loop spans 14 amino acids. The V gene's germline CDR1 is SGHTA and CDR2 FQGNSA. CDR3 coding DNA: TGTGCCAGCAGCTTAGCGGGCCTCACAGATACGCAGTATTTT. Translation gives CASSLAGLTDTQYF.

This clonotype was observed at least ten times. The V call is TRBV3-1, the J call TRBJ2-5, with TRBD1 identical over 7 bases. The CDR3 runs 17 residues. V dropped 3 bases and J dropped 4; count of bases not matched to a gene: 14. Germline V gene sequence: CDR1 LGHDT, CDR2 YNNKEL (reference sequence). The CDR3 nucleotides are TGTGCCAGCAGCCATTTGGTACAGGGGCCAATCCCAGAGACCCAGTACTTC. This translates into CASSHLVQGPIPETQYF.

The chain uses TRBV5-6 and TRBJ1-1; D is ambiguous. Germline CDR1 is SGHDT and CDR2 is YYEEEE. CDR3 size: 14 residues. V was shortened by 6 bases and J by 4 bases, with 16 bases between the two germline ends. As DNA, the CDR3 is TGTGCCAGCATCGGGATGGCGGGTAGCACTGAAGCTTTCTTT. This sequence encodes CASIGMAGSTEAFF.

The chain carries TRBV6-5 and TRBJ2-1, with TRBD2 matching over 12 bases. The V gene end was trimmed by 2 bases and the J gene end by 5 bases; junction bases not matched to a gene: 10. Germline lookup yields CDR1 MNHEY and CDR2 SVGAGI. CDR3 length equals 18 residues. CDR3 sequence (DNA): TGTGCCAGCAGTTACCTGACTAGCGGGAGCCGCTTCAACAATGAGCAGTTCTTC. It translates to CASSYLTSGSRFNNEQFF.

This clonotype was detected ten times or more. V and J are TRBV2 and TRBJ1-2; D call uncertain. Germline CDR1 and CDR2: SNHLY and FYNNEI. This CDR3 comprises 13 residues. Trimming stripped 4 bases from V and 7 bases from J, with 13 bases between. The CDR3 sequence is CASSANSLSGYTF. Here the CDR3 DNA reads TGTGCCAGCAGTGCGAACTCGCTGAGTGGCTACACCTTC.

The sample holds many counts of this clonotype. The chain carries TRBV16 and TRBJ2-1, with a tentative D call TRBD2 (6 bases). CDR3 length: 12 amino acids. The germline V gene has CDR1 KGHSY and CDR2 FQNENV. V was pared by 2 bases and J by 10 bases, with 9 bases between. CDR3 protein: CASSQRSGEQFF. In DNA form, the CDR3 reads TGTGCCAGCAGCCAACGTAGCGGAGAGCAGTTCTTC.

This clonotype was seen a handful of times. Here the CDR3 reads CAISGGGRAGGEQYF. The CDR3 nucleotides are TGTGCCATCAGTGGTGGGGGGAGGGCCGGGGGCGAGCAGTACTTC. This chain uses TRBV10-3 with TRBJ2-7; 7 bases are shared with TRBD2. CDR3 length: 15 amino acids. With V trimmed by 4 bases and J by 6 bases, 12 bases remained unmatched. CDR1 is ENHRY, CDR2 SYGVKD, per germline.

This clonotype has at least ten counts. V and J are TRBV20-1 and TRBJ2-1; 8 positions agree with TRBD2. The CDR3 runs to 14 residues. CDR1 and CDR2 (germline): DFQATT, SNEGSKA (reference sequence). CDR3 DNA sequence: TGCAGCGGGGGGGGCGGGAGTATTAGGAATGAGCAGTTCTTC. Its protein is CSGGGGSIRNEQFF.

Notes on this clonotype: The germline gene is not matched at one end of the junction; a read error may be the cause. The chain links TRBV6-2 or TRBV6-3 to TRBJ2-1, with 7 nucleotides matching TRBD2. Germline V gives CDR1 MNHEY, CDR2 SVGEGT. This CDR3 is 19 amino acids long. DNA of the CDR3: TGTGCCGGCAGTTACAAACCGCCTCGGAGGGAGGGCCTTCACCATGAGCAGTTCTTC. Protein: CAGSYKPPRREGLHHEQFF.

There are many counts of this clonotype. The chain links TRBV28 to TRBJ2-4, with D maybe TRBD2 (6 bases). The CDR3 contains 14 residues. Trimming cost V 6 bases and J 6 bases, with 15 bases left between them. Germline lookup yields CDR1 MDHEN and CDR2 SYDVKM. CDR3 DNA: TGTGCCAGCAGGCCATCTGGAGGGTTAAACATTCAGTACTTC. This encodes CASRPSGGLNIQYF.

As for this clonotype: A much larger clone sits a single nucleotide away, making a read error possible. The CDR3 reads CASRLDLNEQFF. In DNA form, the CDR3 reads TGTGCCAGCAGATTAGACTTGAATGAGCAGTTCTTC. V gene TRBV7-9 combines with J gene TRBJ2-1; D is ambiguous. The CDR3 is 12 amino acids. The germline V gene has CDR1 SEHNR and CDR2 FQNEAQ (reference sequence).

This clonotype was counted ten times or more. The chain uses TRBV3-1 and TRBJ2-7, with no clear D. Trimming removed 1 base from V and 4 bases from J, with 8 bases in between. The germline V gene encodes CDR1 LGHDT and CDR2 YNNKEL (reference sequence). The CDR3 is 13 residues long. The CDR3 coding sequence is TGTGCCAGCAGCCAAGGGGATTTGTACGAGCAGTACTTC. Translated, it gives CASSQGDLYEQYF.

In this sample, this clonotype turned up a few times. The V gene is TRBV10-3, the J gene TRBJ2-7, with TRBD1 matching over 7 bases. The CDR3 spans 14 residues. Losses at the gene ends were 5 bases for V and 1 base for J; bases not matched to a gene: 5. CDR1 and CDR2 (germline): ENHRY, SYGVKD. The CDR3: CAISYRDSSYEQYF. DNA for the CDR3: TGTGCCATCAGTTATCGGGACAGTTCCTACGAGCAGTACTTC.

There are a few counts of this clonotype. The chain is built from TRBV10-3 and TRBJ2-1, with TRBD2 matching 8 bases. The CDR3 length is 18 residues. The J segment lost 7 bases and the V segment lost 2 bases, leaving 16 bases of the junction unmatched. Germline V lookup: CDR1 ENHRY, CDR2 SYGVKD. The CDR3 loop reads CAISEPTDSGTRWNEQFF. The DNA of the CDR3 is TGTGCCATCAGTGAGCCAACCGATTCCGGGACTAGGTGGAATGAGCAGTTCTTC.

This clonotype has at least ten counts. The CDR3 loop is CASSLRDLVSTAEAFF. DNA for the CDR3: TGTGCCAGCAGCTTACGGGACCTTGTGAGTACAGCCGAAGCTTTCTTT. V and J are TRBV7-8 and TRBJ1-1, with D possibly matching TRBD1 (5 bases). In germline, CDR1 is SGHVS, CDR2 FQNEAQ. This CDR3 region has 16 residues. The V gene lost 2 bases and the J gene lost 8 bases, with 21 bases spanning the gap.